This TCR beta chain derives from a study of blood T cells in healthy people across ages. Primers used in a second PCR of roughly 7 to 12 cycles were a sample-barcoded 5' primer and a J-beta primer mix. A 12-random-nucleotide template-switch adaptor tagged each cDNA molecule. TCRdb reprocessed the 5' RACE reads with MiXCR, giving one entry per CDR3 protein. The sample holds 750,000 to 950,000 distinct CDR3 sequences, under 30% seen once. This clonotype was seen more than once but under ten times. CDR1 is SQVTM and CDR2 is ANQGSEA in the germline V gene. CDR3 length equals 12 residues. V was clipped by 3 bases and J by 7 bases, with 13 bases between them. Samples each had at least 5 micrograms of total RNA extracted. The data also belong to a second study, concerning T cells of mothers and their children. That study reports: The study obtained over 8 million TCR beta CDR3 reads per mother and a few million per child.

The rearrangement uses TRBV29-1 and TRBJ2-7, with D tentatively TRBD1 or TRBD2 (6 bases each). The origin of this receptor is a boy between 10 and 17 years old in good health. The material sequenced was blood. The CDR3 here is CSVEGGAREQYF. The CDR3 nucleotides are TGCAGCGTTGAGGGGGGCGCGAGGGAGCAGTACTTC.